This T cell receptor beta chain was profiled in a study of OX40 agonist ivuxolimab in advanced cancers. Study-level information: Earlier anti-PD-1, anti-PD-L1 or anti-CTLA-4 therapy was permitted; roughly 42% had received some.

Produced via immunoSEQ multiplex PCR; TCRdb's table is partial and in-frame only. The profile shows fewer than 80,000 clones, approximately 90% of them singletons. The ends lost 5 bases at V and 3 bases at J; junction bases unmatched: 6. CDR1 and CDR2 from the germline V gene are MNHNS and SASEGT. There are 15 residues in the CDR3. This clonotype originated in an adult with an advanced solid tumor such as melanoma, head and neck, liver or kidney cancer. Sample: CD4+ or CD8+ T cells sorted from blood, taken in a trial of the OX40 agonist ivuxolimab. The chain carries TRBV6-1 and TRBJ2-2; 7 positions match TRBD1. The CDR3 DNA sequence: TGTGCCAGCAGTAGAAAAGGGGGCGACACCGGGGAGCTGTTTTTT. Translating it yields CASSRKGGDTGELFF.